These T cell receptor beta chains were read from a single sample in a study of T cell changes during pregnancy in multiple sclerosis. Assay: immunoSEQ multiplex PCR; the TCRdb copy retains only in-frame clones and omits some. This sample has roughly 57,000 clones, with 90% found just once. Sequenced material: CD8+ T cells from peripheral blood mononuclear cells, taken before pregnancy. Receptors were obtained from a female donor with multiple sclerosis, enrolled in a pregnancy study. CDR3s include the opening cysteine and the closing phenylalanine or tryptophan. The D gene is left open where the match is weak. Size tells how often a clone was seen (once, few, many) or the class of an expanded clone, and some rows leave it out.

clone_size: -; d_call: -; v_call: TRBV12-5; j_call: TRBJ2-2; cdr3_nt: TGTGCTAGTGGTTTTTCGGGGGGGGAGCTGTTTTTT; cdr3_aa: CASGFSGGELFF
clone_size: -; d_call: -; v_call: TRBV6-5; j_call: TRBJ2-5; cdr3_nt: TGTGCCAGCACCCGAGGTGGGGGCCCGCAAGAGACCCAGTACTTC; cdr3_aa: CASTRGGGPQETQYF
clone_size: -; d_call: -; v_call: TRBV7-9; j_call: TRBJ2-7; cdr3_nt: TGTGCCAGCAGCTTAGAGCCTACGATATACGAGCAGTACTTC; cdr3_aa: CASSLEPTIYEQYF
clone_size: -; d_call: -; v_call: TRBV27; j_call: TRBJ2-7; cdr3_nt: TGTGCCAGCAGCCTCGCGGTTACCTACGAGCAGTACTTC; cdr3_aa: CASSLAVTYEQYF
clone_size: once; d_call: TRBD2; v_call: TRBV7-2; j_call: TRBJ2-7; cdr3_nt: TGTGCCAGCAGCCCAAGGACTAGCGGGGGGCCCCTCTACGAGCAGTACTTC; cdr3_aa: CASSPRTSGGPLYEQYF
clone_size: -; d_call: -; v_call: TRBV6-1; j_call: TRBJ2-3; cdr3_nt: TGTGCCAGTACTCCGGGAAGCGAAACGGGTACGCAGTATTTT; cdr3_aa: CASTPGSETGTQYF
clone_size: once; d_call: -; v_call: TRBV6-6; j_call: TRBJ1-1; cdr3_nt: TGTGCCAGCAGTCCGGGGGACTTTGAAGCTTTCTTT; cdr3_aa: CASSPGDFEAFF
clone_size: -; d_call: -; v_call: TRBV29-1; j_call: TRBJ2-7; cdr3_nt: TGCAGCGTTGAGCAGGGAAGCGAGCAGTACTTC; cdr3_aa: CSVEQGSEQYF
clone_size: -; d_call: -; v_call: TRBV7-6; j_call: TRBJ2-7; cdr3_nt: TGTGCCAGCAGCTTCTTTGAAGGGGTGCTCGAGCAGTACTTC; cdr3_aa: CASSFFEGVLEQYF
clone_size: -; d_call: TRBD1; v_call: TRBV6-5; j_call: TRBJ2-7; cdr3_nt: TGTGCCAGCAGACCCGGATGGGACAGGTCCTACGAGCAGTACTTC; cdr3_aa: CASRPGWDRSYEQYF
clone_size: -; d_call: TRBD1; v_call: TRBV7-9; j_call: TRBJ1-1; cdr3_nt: TGTGCCAGCAGCCCAATACAGGGGGGGAGGACTGAAGCTTTCTTT; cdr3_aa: CASSPIQGGRTEAFF
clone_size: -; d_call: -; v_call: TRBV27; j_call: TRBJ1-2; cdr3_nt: TGTGCCAGCGGGGGGGTTTATGGCTACACCTTC; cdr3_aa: CASGGVYGYTF
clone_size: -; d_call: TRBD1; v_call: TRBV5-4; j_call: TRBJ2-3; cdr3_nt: TGTGCCAGCAGCACCCGACAGGGACGTGGAGATACGCAGTATTTT; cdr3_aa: CASSTRQGRGDTQYF
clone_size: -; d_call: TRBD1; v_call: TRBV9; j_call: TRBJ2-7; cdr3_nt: TGTGCCAGCAGCGACCCCCGAGGGACAGGGGGCGGCTACGAGCAGTACTTC; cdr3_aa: CASSDPRGTGGGYEQYF
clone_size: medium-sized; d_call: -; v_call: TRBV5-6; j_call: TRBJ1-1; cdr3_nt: TGTGCCAGCAGCTTTCTACAGGTTCCGAACACTGAAGCTTTCTTT; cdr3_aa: CASSFLQVPNTEAFF
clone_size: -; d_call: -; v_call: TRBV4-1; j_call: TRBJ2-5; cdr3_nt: TGCGCCAGCAGCCAAGAAGAGGAACACCAAGAGACCCAGTACTTC; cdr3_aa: CASSQEEEHQETQYF
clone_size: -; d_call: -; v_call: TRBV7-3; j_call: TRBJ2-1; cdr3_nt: TGTGCCAGCAGCTTAGTTTCAGGCTACACCTACAATGAGCAGTTCTTC; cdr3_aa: CASSLVSGYTYNEQFF
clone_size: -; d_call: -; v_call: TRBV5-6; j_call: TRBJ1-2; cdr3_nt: TGTGCCAGCAGCTCGCAGGGGAACTATGGCTACACCTTC; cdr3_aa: CASSSQGNYGYTF
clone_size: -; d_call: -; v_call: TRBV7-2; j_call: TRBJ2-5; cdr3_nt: TGTGCCAGCAGCCCCGTCAGGGGCCAAGAGACCCAGTACTTC; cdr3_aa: CASSPVRGQETQYF
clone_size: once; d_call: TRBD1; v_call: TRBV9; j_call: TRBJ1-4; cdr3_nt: TGTGCCAGCAGCGCCGAAGGGGGCGCGACTAATGAAAAACTGTTTTTT; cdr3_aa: CASSAEGGATNEKLFF
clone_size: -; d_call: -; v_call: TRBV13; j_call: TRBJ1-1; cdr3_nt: TGTGCCAGCAGCCTAGGGGGGCAGGGGAACACTGAAGCTTTCTTT; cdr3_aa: CASSLGGQGNTEAFF
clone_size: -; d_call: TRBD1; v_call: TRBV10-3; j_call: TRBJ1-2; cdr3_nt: TGTGCCATCAGAGGACAGGGCCCCTTCTATGGCTACACCTTC; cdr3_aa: CAIRGQGPFYGYTF
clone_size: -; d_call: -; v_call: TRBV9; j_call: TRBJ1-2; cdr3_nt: TGTGCCAGCACCGCTCGTGGAGGGAAGGAGGATGGCTACACCTTC; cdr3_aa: CASTARGGKEDGYTF
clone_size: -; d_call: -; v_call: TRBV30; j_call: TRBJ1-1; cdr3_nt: TGTGCCTGGACCTTGACAGCGAACACTGAAGCTTTCTTT; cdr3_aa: CAWTLTANTEAFF
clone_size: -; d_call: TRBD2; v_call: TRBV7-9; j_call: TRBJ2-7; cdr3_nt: TGTGCCAGCAGCCTATCGGGAGGGGTGGAGGACTACGAGCAGTACTTC; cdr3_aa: CASSLSGGVEDYEQYF
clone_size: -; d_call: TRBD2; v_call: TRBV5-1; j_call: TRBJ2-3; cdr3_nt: TGCGCCAGCCAGCTTGGGGTAGCGGGGGACACAGATACGCAGTATTTT; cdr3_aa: CASQLGVAGDTDTQYF
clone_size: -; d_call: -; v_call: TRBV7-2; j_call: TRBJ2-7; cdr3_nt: TGTGCCAGCAGCGGGGCCCACGAGCAGTACTTC; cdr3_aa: CASSGAHEQYF
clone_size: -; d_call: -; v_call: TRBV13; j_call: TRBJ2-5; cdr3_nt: TGTGCCAGCAGCCTGAGCCCCCCGGAGACCCAGTACTTC; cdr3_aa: CASSLSPPETQYF
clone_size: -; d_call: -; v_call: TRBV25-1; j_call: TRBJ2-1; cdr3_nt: TGTGCCAGCAGTGTGCAGGGTGGGTACAATGAGCAGTTCTTC; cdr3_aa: CASSVQGGYNEQFF
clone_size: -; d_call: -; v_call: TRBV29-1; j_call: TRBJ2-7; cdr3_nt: TGCAGCGTGCTCAAGGGGGAGCCGACCCGGCCCTACCACGAGCAGTACTTC; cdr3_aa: CSVLKGEPTRPYHEQYF
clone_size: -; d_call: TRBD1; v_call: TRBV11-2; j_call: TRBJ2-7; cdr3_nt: TGTGCCAGCAGACACGGACAGGGAAGGGTGTGGGAGCAGTACTTC; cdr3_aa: CASRHGQGRVWEQYF
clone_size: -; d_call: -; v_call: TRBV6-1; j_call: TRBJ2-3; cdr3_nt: TGTGCCAGCAGTGAACGGGCAGATACGCAGTATTTT; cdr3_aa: CASSERADTQYF
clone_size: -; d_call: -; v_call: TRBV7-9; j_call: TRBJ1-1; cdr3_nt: TGTGCCAGCAGGGGAGGCCAGTCCACTGAAGCTTTCTTT; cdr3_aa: CASRGGQSTEAFF
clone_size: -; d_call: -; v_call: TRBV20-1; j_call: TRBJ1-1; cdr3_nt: TGCAGTGCTACGTCCCCGGGGGAAGCTTTCTTT; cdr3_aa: CSATSPGEAFF
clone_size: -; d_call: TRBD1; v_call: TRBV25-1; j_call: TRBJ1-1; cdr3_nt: TGTGCCAGCAGGAAGACAGGGGACACTGAAGCTTTCTTT; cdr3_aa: CASRKTGDTEAFF
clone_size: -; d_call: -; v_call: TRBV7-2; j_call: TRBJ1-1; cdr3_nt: TGTGCCAGCAGCTCCCCGACTGAAGCTTTCTTT; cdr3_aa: CASSSPTEAFF
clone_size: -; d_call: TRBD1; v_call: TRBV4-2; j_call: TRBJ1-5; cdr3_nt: TGTGCCAGCAGCCAAGACCCAGGGGGCTACAATCAGCCCCAGCATTTT; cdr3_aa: CASSQDPGGYNQPQHF
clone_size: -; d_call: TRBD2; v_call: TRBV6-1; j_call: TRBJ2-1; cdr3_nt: TGTGCCAGCAGTGAAGCCCGGGGGGGAGTATACAATGAGCAGTTCTTC; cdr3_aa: CASSEARGGVYNEQFF
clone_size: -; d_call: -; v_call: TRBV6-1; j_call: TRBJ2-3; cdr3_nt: TGTGCCAGCAGTGCAGTTCTCCCGGATACGCAGTATTTT; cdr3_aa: CASSAVLPDTQYF
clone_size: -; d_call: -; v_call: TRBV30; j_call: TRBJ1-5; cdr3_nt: TGTGCCTTCGAAGGGGGGGGCAATCAGCCCCAGCATTTT; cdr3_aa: CAFEGGGNQPQHF
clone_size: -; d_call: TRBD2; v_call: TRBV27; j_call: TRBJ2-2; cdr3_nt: TGTGCCAGCAGTTTAAGGACTAGTGGGACCGGGGAGCTGTTTTTT; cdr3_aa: CASSLRTSGTGELFF
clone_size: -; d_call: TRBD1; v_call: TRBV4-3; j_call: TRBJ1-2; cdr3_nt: TGCGCCAGCAGCCAAGCCGCCCTAACGGGACAGATCCCCTATGGCTACACCTTC; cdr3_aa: CASSQAALTGQIPYGYTF
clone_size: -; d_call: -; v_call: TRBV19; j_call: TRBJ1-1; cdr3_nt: TGTGCCAGTAGGGATGGGACATCGGTCTTTCGCGAAGCTTTCTTT; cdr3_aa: CASRDGTSVFREAFF
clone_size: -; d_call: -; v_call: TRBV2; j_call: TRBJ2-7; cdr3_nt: TGTGCCAGCGTCCTCCGGGTTTACTACGAGCAGTACTTC; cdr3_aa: CASVLRVYYEQYF
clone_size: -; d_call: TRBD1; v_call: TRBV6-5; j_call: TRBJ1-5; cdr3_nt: TGTGCCAGCAGCACTGGACAGGGGGCAAGGCAGCCCCAGCATTTT; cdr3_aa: CASSTGQGARQPQHF
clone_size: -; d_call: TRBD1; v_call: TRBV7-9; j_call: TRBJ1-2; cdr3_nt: TGTGCCAGCAGCCTCCCGTTGACAGGGGGCGTAATTAACTATGGCTACACCTTC; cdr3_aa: CASSLPLTGGVINYGYTF
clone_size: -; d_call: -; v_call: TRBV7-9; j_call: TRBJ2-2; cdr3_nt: TGTGCCAGCAGCCCCTCGGGTGGAAGGAACACCGGGGAGCTGTTTTTT; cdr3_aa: CASSPSGGRNTGELFF
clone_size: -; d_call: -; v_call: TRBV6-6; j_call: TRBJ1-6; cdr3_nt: TGTGCCAGCAGTTACTCCCTCGATTCACCCCTCCACTTT; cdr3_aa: CASSYSLDSPLHF
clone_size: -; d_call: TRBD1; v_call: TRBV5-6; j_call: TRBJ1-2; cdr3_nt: TGTGCCAGCAGCTTCCCTTCCGCGGACAGGGGTAAGAGTGGCTACACCTTC; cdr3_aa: CASSFPSADRGKSGYTF
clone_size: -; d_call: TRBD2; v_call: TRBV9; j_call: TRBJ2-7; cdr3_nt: TGTGCCAGCAGCGCAGCGGGGTCAGGCTACGAGCAGTACTTC; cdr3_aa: CASSAAGSGYEQYF
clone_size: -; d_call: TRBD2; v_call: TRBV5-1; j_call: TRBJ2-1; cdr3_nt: TGCGCCAGCAGGGGGGACTACTACAATGAGCAGTTCTTC; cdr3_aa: CASRGDYYNEQFF
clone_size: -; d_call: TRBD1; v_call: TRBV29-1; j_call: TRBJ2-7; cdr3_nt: TGCAGCGTTGAAGCCATCGCCCATACAGGGGTAGTCTACGAGCAGTACTTC; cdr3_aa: CSVEAIAHTGVVYEQYF